Listed below are T cell receptor beta chains from one sample, sequenced in a study of shared clonotypes between healthy human individuals. The method was immunoSEQ multiplex PCR; TCRdb's version includes in-frame clones alone and lacks a portion of them. The sample consists of 850,000 to 1,100,000 clones, 60% to 80% of them appearing once. Sequences were obtained from memory CD4+ T cells from PBMCs. The receptors derive from a man aged 18 to 29 in good health. Some clones in this sample may be carry-over from other donors' samples. The CDR3 runs from the conserved cysteine through the conserved F or W. A D gene is named only where the DNA matches it firmly. Clone size is given for some rows only: seen once, a few or many times, or a class if the clone is expanded.

CDR3 DNA,CDR3 protein,V gene,J gene,clone size,D gene
TGTGCCATCAGCGGACATATGAACACTGAAGCTTTCTTT,CAISGHMNTEAFF,TRBV10-3,TRBJ1-1,few,NA
TGTGCCAGCAGCCCCCAAGGGGCGAGCGGGACGAGTAACAATGAGCAGTTCTTC,CASSPQGASGTSNNEQFF,TRBV4-2,TRBJ2-1,few,TRBD2
TGTGCCAGCAGTTTGGGGGGGTTCTTGGAACGGGAGACCCAGTACTTC,CASSLGGFLERETQYF,TRBV28,TRBJ2-5,NA,TRBD2
TGTGCCAGCAGCCCAGGACTAGCTGGAAACATTCAGTACTTC,CASSPGLAGNIQYF,TRBV14,TRBJ2-4,once,TRBD2
TGTGCCAGTTCTAGCGGGACCTACAATGAGCAGTTCTTC,CASSSGTYNEQFF,TRBV9,TRBJ2-1,NA,TRBD2
TGCGCCAGCAGGGAGGGTGACAGTTCCTACGAGCAGTACTTC,CASREGDSSYEQYF,TRBV10-2,TRBJ2-7,NA,NA
TGTGCCAGCTCACCACGTCGAGATACGCAGTATTTT,CASSPRRDTQYF,TRBV18,TRBJ2-3,NA,NA
TGTGCCAGCAGTCCTAGCGGTCGGGCCAACTATGGCTACACCTTC,CASSPSGRANYGYTF,TRBV28,TRBJ1-2,NA,NA
TGCGCCAGCACCAACTTCCCGTCGGGAGCTTTCTTT,CASTNFPSGAFF,TRBV10-2,TRBJ1-1,NA,NA
TGTGCCAGTAGAAACACAGGGGCTGGAAACACCATATATTTT,CASRNTGAGNTIYF,TRBV19,TRBJ1-3,NA,TRBD1
TGTGCCAGCAGCTATGGACTAGCGGGAGGGTCGGAGACCCAGTACTTC,CASSYGLAGGSETQYF,TRBV5-4,TRBJ2-5,NA,TRBD2
TGTGCCTGGAGTAGGGTGAGCCGCAACACAGATACGCAGTATTTT,CAWSRVSRNTDTQYF,TRBV30,TRBJ2-3,NA,NA
TGTGCCAGTCACGAGGGACTAGCGACCAATGAGCAGTTCTTC,CASHEGLATNEQFF,TRBV10-3,TRBJ2-1,NA,TRBD2
TGTGCCAGCAGTGAAGAGCCAGGGGGTATCTATAGCAATCAGCCCCAGCATTTT,CASSEEPGGIYSNQPQHF,TRBV6-1,TRBJ1-5,NA,TRBD1
TGCGCCAGCGATACGTGGGGGCCAGATACGCAGTATTTT,CASDTWGPDTQYF,TRBV5-1,TRBJ2-3,NA,NA
TGTGCCAGCGACGGGGGGGCTCGAGAGACCCAGTACTTC,CASDGGARETQYF,TRBV2,TRBJ2-5,NA,TRBD2
TGCGCCAGCAGCCGCTCCGGGACGGGGGCTGAAGCTTTCTTT,CASSRSGTGAEAFF,TRBV4-3,TRBJ1-1,NA,NA
TGTGCCAGTAGTCTGAACAGGGGGCAGGATGAGCAGTACTTC,CASSLNRGQDEQYF,TRBV19,TRBJ2-7,few,TRBD1
TGTGCCAGCAGCTTGGAGCAGGGGGCGGAGAACATTCAGTACTTC,CASSLEQGAENIQYF,TRBV5-4,TRBJ2-4,few,TRBD1
TGTGCCAGCAGCTTCAAGGACAGGAACACCGGGGAGCTGTTTTTT,CASSFKDRNTGELFF,TRBV5-4,TRBJ2-2,NA,NA
TGTGCCAGCAGATGGGGATCCGGTTACGAGCAGTACTTC,CASRWGSGYEQYF,TRBV6-5,TRBJ2-7,NA,NA
TGCGCCAGCAGGGAGTACACGGGACTAGGGCAAGAGACCCAGTACTTC,CASREYTGLGQETQYF,TRBV5-1,TRBJ2-5,NA,TRBD2
TGTGCCAGCAGCCAATCCGGGACAGGGCCCTACGAGCAGTACTTC,CASSQSGTGPYEQYF,TRBV7-8,TRBJ2-7,NA,TRBD1
TGTGCCAGCAGCAAAGGGGACAGGGGAAGGGATACGCAGTATTTT,CASSKGDRGRDTQYF,TRBV9,TRBJ2-3,once,TRBD1
TGTGCCAGCAGCCAATTCAGGTCCCGGGGCACCGGGGAGCTGTTTTTT,CASSQFRSRGTGELFF,TRBV14,TRBJ2-2,few,NA
TGTGCCAGCAGCTCCGACAGGGGCGAGCAGTACTTC,CASSSDRGEQYF,TRBV7-3,TRBJ2-7,NA,TRBD1
TGTGCCAGCAGTTCTCACAGGGGGGGTAGCAATCAGCCCCAGCATTTT,CASSSHRGGSNQPQHF,TRBV6-5,TRBJ1-5,NA,TRBD1
TGCGCCAGCAGCTGGACTAGCGGTTCTGTCCGCAGCAATGAGCAGTTCTTC,CASSWTSGSVRSNEQFF,TRBV5-1,TRBJ2-1,few,TRBD2
TGCGCCAGCAGCCAAAGCCAGGGGAGGGAGCTGTTTTTT,CASSQSQGRELFF,TRBV4-3,TRBJ2-2,NA,NA
TGTGCCAGCATATCGGGAGCAGGGGTCGATGGCTACACCTTC,CASISGAGVDGYTF,TRBV6-1,TRBJ1-2,NA,NA
TGTGCCAGCAGCTCGGGACAGAGTAATGAAAAACTGTTTTTT,CASSSGQSNEKLFF,TRBV5-4,TRBJ1-4,NA,TRBD1
TGTGCCAGCAGCCCAGGACAGGGGGCTTCGTCCGATACGCAGTATTTT,CASSPGQGASSDTQYF,TRBV5-6,TRBJ2-3,NA,TRBD1
TGTGCCATCAATCCGACAGCGGGGGTAGGGGAGCAGTACTTC,CAINPTAGVGEQYF,TRBV10-3,TRBJ2-7,NA,TRBD2
TGTGCCAGCAGTGATTTGGGGCCTGACACCGGGGAGCTGTTTTTT,CASSDLGPDTGELFF,TRBV25-1,TRBJ2-2,NA,NA
TGCGCCAGCAGAGGACTAGCGGGAGTAGTAGATACGCAGTATTTT,CASRGLAGVVDTQYF,TRBV5-1,TRBJ2-3,NA,TRBD2
TGTGCCAGCAGTATGACAAGCGGGGGCACAGATACGCAGTATTTT,CASSMTSGGTDTQYF,TRBV28,TRBJ2-3,NA,TRBD2